These T cell receptor beta chains were read from a single sample in a study of early T cells in non-severe SARS-CoV-2 infection. TCRdb called the 5' RACE reads again in MiXCR, with one record for every CDR3 protein. The sample lists about 69,000 distinct CDR3 sequences, 11% occurring once. This specimen was whole blood, taken at baseline. These TCRs come from an adult who was a healthcare worker with PCR-confirmed SARS-CoV-2 infection or an uninfected control (not recorded which). Both conserved end residues are part of each CDR3. Fields, in order: clone size, V gene, J gene, CDR3 length, D gene, CDR3 DNA, CDR3 protein. The D gene is left open where the match is weak. A row's size may be missing; if present it is once, few, many or a size class.

>few|TRBV6-2/TRBV6-3|TRBJ1-1|12|NA
TGTGCCAGCAGTTACTCGGTCGGGCAAGCCAAATTT
CASSYSVGQAKF
>NA|TRBV20-1|TRBJ2-3|13|NA
TGCAGTGCCGGGCTTGGTGGCACAGATACGCAGTATTTT
CSAGLGGTDTQYF
>NA|TRBV12-2|TRBJ2-4|16|NA
TGTGCAAGTCGCTTAGTTGCGGGTAGAGCCAAAAACATTCAGTACTTC
CASRLVAGRAKNIQYF
>NA|TRBV7-2|TRBJ2-1|15|TRBD1
TGTGCCAGCAGCCGCCCGGGCCCCGGACAGGATGAGCAGTTCTTC
CASSRPGPGQDEQFF
>few|TRBV14|TRBJ2-3|18|TRBD1
TGTGCCAGCAGCCCCACCCGGACAGGGGTTAATGGCACAGATACGCAGTATTTT
CASSPTRTGVNGTDTQYF
>many|TRBV10-2|TRBJ2-5|13|TRBD1
TGCGCCAGCAGTTCAGGGGGCCTGGAGACCCAGTACTTC
CASSSGGLETQYF
>NA|TRBV20-1|TRBJ2-5|12|NA
TGCAGTGCTGCCGGCAGGGGAGAGACCCAGTACTTC
CSAAGRGETQYF
>many|TRBV6-5|TRBJ2-2|17|TRBD2
TGTGCCAGCAGTTACTCCGCTAGCGGGAGTGGAACCGGGGAGCTGTTTTTT
CASSYSASGSGTGELFF
>NA|TRBV5-4|TRBJ1-4|14|TRBD1
TGTGCCAGCAGCTCGGACAGGGGGGGAGAAAAACTGTTTTTT
CASSSDRGGEKLFF
>NA|TRBV6-1|TRBJ2-3|15|NA
TGTGCCAGCACTTTGACAGGCACTAGCACAGATACGCAGTATTTT
CASTLTGTSTDTQYF
>NA|TRBV29-1|TRBJ2-5|12|TRBD1
TGCAGCGTTGGACAGGGACCAGAGACCCAGTACTTC
CSVGQGPETQYF
>few|TRBV11-3|TRBJ2-2|20|TRBD2
TGTGCCAGCAGCTTAGGTGGCCCGGGTAGCGGGGGAGCGAACACCGGGGAGCTGTTTTTT
CASSLGGPGSGGANTGELFF
>NA|TRBV29-1|TRBJ1-2|12|NA
TGCAGCGTTGAAGGCAGGGCCTATGGCTACACCTTC
CSVEGRAYGYTF
>many|TRBV27|TRBJ2-7|13|NA
TGTGCCAGCAGACGGGCTAGCTCCTACGAGCAGTACTTC
CASRRASSYEQYF
>many|TRBV5-6|TRBJ2-3|15|NA
TGTGCCAGCAGCTGGGGAGTAGCGGTCACAGATACGCAGTATTTT
CASSWGVAVTDTQYF
>NA|TRBV9|TRBJ1-2|14|TRBD1
TGTGCCAGCCGTCAGGCAGGGGGTCACTATGGCTACACCTTC
CASRQAGGHYGYTF
>NA|TRBV7-6|TRBJ2-5|14|NA
TGTGCCAGCAGCTTAAGTAGTTTGAAAGAGACCCAGTACTTC
CASSLSSLKETQYF
>few|TRBV7-9|TRBJ2-7|15|TRBD1
TGTGCCACCCAACGCAGACAGGGGGACGCCTACGAGCAGTACTTC
CATQRRQGDAYEQYF
>NA|TRBV24-1|TRBJ2-5|14|NA
TGTGCCACCAGTGATTCGGTCCTCCAAGAGACCCAGTACTTC
CATSDSVLQETQYF
>NA|TRBV10-3|TRBJ2-1|16|TRBD2
TGTGCCATCAGGGGACTAGCGGGAGGGTCCTACAATGAGCAGTTCTTC
CAIRGLAGGSYNEQFF
>NA|TRBV2|TRBJ1-6|12|NA
TGTGCCAGCAGCTCACCAGGGGCACCCCTCCACTTT
CASSSPGAPLHF
>NA|TRBV7-2|TRBJ2-7|13|NA
TGTGCCAGCAGTTCCCAGGGGGGCTACGAGCAGTACTTC
CASSSQGGYEQYF
>few|TRBV2|TRBJ2-2|21|TRBD2
TGTGCCAGCAGTGAATATTATAGGAAGATGGGCGGGAGAGCGAACACCGGGGAGCTGTTTTTT
CASSEYYRKMGGRANTGELFF
>NA|TRBV7-2|TRBJ2-7|16|NA
TGTGCCAGCAGCTCCAAGCCGCCCGACCCTGCCTACGAGCAGTACTTC
CASSSKPPDPAYEQYF
>few|TRBV4-3|TRBJ2-1|17|TRBD2
TGCGCCAGCAGCCAACAAGGGACTAGCGGGAGTAGGACTGAGCAGTTCTTC
CASSQQGTSGSRTEQFF
>NA|TRBV5-1|TRBJ2-5|15|TRBD1
TGCGCCAGCACCTGGGGGGACAGGAGTCAAGAGACCCAGTACTTC
CASTWGDRSQETQYF
>many|TRBV5-1|TRBJ2-5|15|TRBD1
TGCGCCAGCAGTCAACAGGGGGCGCGGCAAGAGACCCAGTACTTC
CASSQQGARQETQYF
>NA|TRBV7-9|TRBJ2-4|15|NA
TGTGCCAGCAGCTTAACGGGGGCGGGCAAAAACATTCAGTACTTC
CASSLTGAGKNIQYF
>NA|TRBV11-2|TRBJ1-1|12|TRBD1
TGTGCCAGCAGCTTGGACAGGGGGGGAGCTTTCTTT
CASSLDRGGAFF
>NA|TRBV4-1|TRBJ2-3|15|NA
TGCGCCAGCAGCCAGAGAACCTTGCAACCAGATACGCAGTATTTT
CASSQRTLQPDTQYF
>NA|TRBV11-1|TRBJ2-3|15|NA
TGTGCCAGCAGCCCCGAGAGTGGGAACGGAGATACGCAGTATTTT
CASSPESGNGDTQYF
>NA|TRBV4-1|TRBJ2-1|16|TRBD1
TGCGCCAGCAGCCTAGGTCAGGGGGCCACCTACAATGAGCAGTTCTTC
CASSLGQGATYNEQFF
>few|TRBV11-3|TRBJ2-7|13|NA
TGTGCCAGCAGCGAGGGCAGAGGCTACGAGCAGTACTTC
CASSEGRGYEQYF
>few|TRBV2|TRBJ2-3|15|TRBD1
TGTGCCAGCAGACCGACAGGGACCAACACAGATACGCAGTATTTT
CASRPTGTNTDTQYF
>many|TRBV20-1|TRBJ2-1|14|TRBD2
TGCAGTGCAAACCGTTTAGCGGGAACCGCTGAGCAGTTCTTC
CSANRLAGTAEQFF
>few|TRBV19|TRBJ2-2|16|TRBD2
TGTGCCAGTAGACCGATAGCGGGAGGATACACCGGGGAGCTGTTTTTT
CASRPIAGGYTGELFF
>NA|TRBV7-2|TRBJ2-4|14|NA
TGTGCCAGCAGCTTAGTGCGGGGACCAACGCCGCAGTACTTC
CASSLVRGPTPQYF
>few|TRBV10-2|TRBJ1-6|17|TRBD1
TGCGCCAGCAGTGAGCAGGACAGGGGGTGGGGTAATTCACCCCTCCACTTT
CASSEQDRGWGNSPLHF
>few|TRBV29-1|TRBJ2-4|13|NA
TGCAGCGTTAGCGGGCTAGCCAAAAACATTCAGTACTTC
CSVSGLAKNIQYF
>few|TRBV6-1|TRBJ1-5|16|NA
TGTGCCAGCAGTGCAGGGTTGGGGGCGGGCAATCAGCCCCAGCATTTT
CASSAGLGAGNQPQHF
>NA|TRBV12-3/TRBV12-4|TRBJ2-1|14|NA
TGTGCCAGCAGTTTAATGTTTGCCGTCGATGAGCAGTTCTTC
CASSLMFAVDEQFF
>few|TRBV12-3/TRBV12-4|TRBJ2-5|13|TRBD1
TGTGCCAGCAGTCGGACAGGGGGAGAGACCCAGTACTTC
CASSRTGGETQYF
>many|TRBV6-1|TRBJ2-3|11|NA
TGTGCCAGCAGTGCCAGTGGGACGCAGTATTTT
CASSASGTQYF
>NA|TRBV7-8|TRBJ2-2|14|NA
TGTGCCAGCAGGGGGGACATAAACACCGGGGAGCTGTTTTTT
CASRGDINTGELFF
>few|TRBV24-1|TRBJ1-5|17|NA
TGTGCCACCAGTGATTTGAGTCGGCAGGGGAACAATCAGCCCCAGCATTTT
CATSDLSRQGNNQPQHF
>NA|TRBV27|TRBJ2-4|16|TRBD1
TGTGCCAGCAGTCTCCGACAGGGCTCGGCCAAAAACATTCAGTACTTC
CASSLRQGSAKNIQYF
>medium-sized|TRBV7-2|TRBJ2-1|14|TRBD2
TGTGCCAGCAGCATACCGGGAGGCTGGAATGAGCAGTTCTTC
CASSIPGGWNEQFF